The source of this T cell receptor (beta chain) is a study of shared clonotypes between healthy human individuals. Study results and caveats: Limitation of the genetic and exposure-history diversity represented came from the few donors. Clonotype sharing across several donors was observed for 5% to 6.5% of naive CD4 clonotypes.

Clones were read by immunoSEQ multiplex PCR, and TCRdb kept only the in-frame ones, dropping some. Of some 2,400,000 clones detected, approximately 96% appear once; the ten largest clones hold 0.1% to 0.15%. Worth noting for this clone: Its antigen remains unidentified.

In germline, CDR1 is LNHNV, CDR2 YYDKDF (reference sequence). The CDR3 covers 16 residues. Trimming pared 0 bases from V and 2 bases from J, leaving 10 bases between. The source material was naive CD4+ T cells sorted from blood. The subset denotes: CD45RA+ positively selected. The chain has TRBV15 and TRBJ2-2, with D maybe TRBD1 (6 bases). The TCR originated in a man aged 18 to 35 in good health. This chain's CDR3 is CATSRDRQVNTGELFF. The CDR3 coding sequence is TGTGCCACCAGCAGAGATCGACAGGTCAACACCGGGGAGCTGTTTTTT. The complete variable domain, with remaining parts taken from reference TRBV15 and TRBJ2-2, reads DAMVIQNPRYQVTQFGKPVTLSCSQTLNHNVMYWYQQKSSQAPKLLFHYYDKDFNNEADTPDNFQSRRPNTSFCFLDIRSPGLGDTAMYLCATSRDRQVNTGELFFGEGSRLTVL.